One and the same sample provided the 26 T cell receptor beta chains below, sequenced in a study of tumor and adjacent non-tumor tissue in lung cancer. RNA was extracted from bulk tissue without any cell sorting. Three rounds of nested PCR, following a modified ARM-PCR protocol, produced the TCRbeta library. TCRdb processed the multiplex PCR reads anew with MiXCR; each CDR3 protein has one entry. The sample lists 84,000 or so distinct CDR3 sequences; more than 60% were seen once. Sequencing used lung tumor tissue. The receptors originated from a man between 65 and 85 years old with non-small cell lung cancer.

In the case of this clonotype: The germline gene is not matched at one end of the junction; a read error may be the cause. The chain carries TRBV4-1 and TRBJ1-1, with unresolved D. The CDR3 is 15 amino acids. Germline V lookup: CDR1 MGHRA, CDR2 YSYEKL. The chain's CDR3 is CASGQDYQGNTEAFF. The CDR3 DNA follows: TGCGCCAGCGGCCAGGATTACCAAGGGAACACTGAAGCTTTCTTT.

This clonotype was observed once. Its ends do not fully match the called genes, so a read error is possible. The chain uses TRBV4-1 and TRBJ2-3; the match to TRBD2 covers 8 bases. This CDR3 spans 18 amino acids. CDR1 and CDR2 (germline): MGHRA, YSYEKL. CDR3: CASSQDPPVAGLWDTQCF. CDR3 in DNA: TGCGCCAGCAGCCAAGATCCACCAGTAGCGGGGCTCTGGGATACGCAATGTTTT.

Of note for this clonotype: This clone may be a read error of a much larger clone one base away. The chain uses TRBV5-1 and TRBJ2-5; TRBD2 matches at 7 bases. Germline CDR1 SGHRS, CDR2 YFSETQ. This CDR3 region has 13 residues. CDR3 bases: TGCGCCACCGCTCTCGGTCTAGCGGAGACCCTGTACTTC. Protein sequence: CATALGLAETLYF.

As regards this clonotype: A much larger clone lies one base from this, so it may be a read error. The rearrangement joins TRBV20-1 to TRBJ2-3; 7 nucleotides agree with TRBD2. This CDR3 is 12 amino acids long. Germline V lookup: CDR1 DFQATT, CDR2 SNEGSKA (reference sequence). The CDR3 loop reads CSASTSTDTRYF. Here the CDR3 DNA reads TGCAGTGCTTCGACTAGCACAGATACGCGGTATTTT.

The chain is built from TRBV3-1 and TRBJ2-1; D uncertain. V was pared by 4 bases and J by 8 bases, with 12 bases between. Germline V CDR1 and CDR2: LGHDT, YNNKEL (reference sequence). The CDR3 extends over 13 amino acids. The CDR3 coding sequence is TGTGCCAGCAGCCCTCGGTCCCCCCATGAGCAGTTCTTC. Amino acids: CASSPRSPHEQFF.

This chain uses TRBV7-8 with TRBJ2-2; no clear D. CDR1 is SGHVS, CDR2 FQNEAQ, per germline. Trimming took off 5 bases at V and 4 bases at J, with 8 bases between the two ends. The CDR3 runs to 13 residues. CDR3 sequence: CASSAEATGELFF. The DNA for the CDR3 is TGTGCCAGCAGCGCCGAGGCCACCGGGGAGCTGTTTTTT.

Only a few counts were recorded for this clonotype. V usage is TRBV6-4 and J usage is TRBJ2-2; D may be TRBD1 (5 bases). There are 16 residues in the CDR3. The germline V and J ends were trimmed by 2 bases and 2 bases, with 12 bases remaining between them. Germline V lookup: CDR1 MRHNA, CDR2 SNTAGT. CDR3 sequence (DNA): TGTGCCAGCAGTGACCCAAGACAGTCTAACACCGGGGAGCTGTTTTTT. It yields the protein CASSDPRQSNTGELFF.

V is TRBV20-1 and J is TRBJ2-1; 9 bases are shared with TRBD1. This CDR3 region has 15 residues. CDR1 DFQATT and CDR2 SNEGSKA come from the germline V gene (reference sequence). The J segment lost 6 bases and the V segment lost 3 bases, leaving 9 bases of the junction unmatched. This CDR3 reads CSASRGQGLFNEQFF. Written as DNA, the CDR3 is TGCAGTGCTAGTAGGGGACAGGGCCTCTTCAATGAGCAGTTCTTC.

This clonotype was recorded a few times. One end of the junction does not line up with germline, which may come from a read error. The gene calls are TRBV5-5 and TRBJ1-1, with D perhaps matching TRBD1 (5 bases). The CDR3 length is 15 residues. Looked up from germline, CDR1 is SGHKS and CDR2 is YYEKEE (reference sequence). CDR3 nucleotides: TGTGCCGGCAGCTTCGAAGGGACCGCCCGAGGGGAAGCTTTCTTT. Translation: CAGSFEGTARGEAFF. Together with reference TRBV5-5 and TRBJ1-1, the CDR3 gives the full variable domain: DAGVTQSPTHLIKTRGQQVTLRCSPISGHKSVSWYQQVLGQGPQFIFQYYEKEERGRGNFPDRFSARQFPNYSSELNVNALLLGDSALYLCAGSFEGTARGEAFFGQGTRLTVV.

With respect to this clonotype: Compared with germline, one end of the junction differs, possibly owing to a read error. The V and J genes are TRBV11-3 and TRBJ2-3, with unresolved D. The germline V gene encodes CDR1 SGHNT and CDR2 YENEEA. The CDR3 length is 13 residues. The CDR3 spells CVSSTRLADTQYF. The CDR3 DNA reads TGTGTCAGCAGTACAAGACTGGCGGATACGCAGTATTTT.

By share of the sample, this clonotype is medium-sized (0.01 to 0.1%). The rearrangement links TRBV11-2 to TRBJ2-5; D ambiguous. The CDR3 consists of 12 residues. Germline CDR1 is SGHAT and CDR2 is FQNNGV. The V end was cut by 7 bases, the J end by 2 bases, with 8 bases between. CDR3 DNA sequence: TGTGCCAGCACCCCGGGTCAAGAGACCCAGTACTTC. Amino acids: CASTPGQETQYF.

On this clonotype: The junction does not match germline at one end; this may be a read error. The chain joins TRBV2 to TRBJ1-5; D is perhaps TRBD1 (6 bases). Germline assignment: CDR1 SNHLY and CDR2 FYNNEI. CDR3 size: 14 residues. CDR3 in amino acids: CASRRDNSNRPQHF. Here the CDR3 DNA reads TGTGCCAGCAGGAGGGACAACAGCAATCGGCCCCAGCATTTT.

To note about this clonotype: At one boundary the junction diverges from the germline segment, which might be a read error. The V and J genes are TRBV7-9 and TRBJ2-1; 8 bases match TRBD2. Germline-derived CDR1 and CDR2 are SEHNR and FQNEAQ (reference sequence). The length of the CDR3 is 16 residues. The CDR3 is CASSALAGPSYDEQFF. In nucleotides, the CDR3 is TGTGCCAGCAGCGCCCTAGCGGGCCCGTCCTACGATGAGCAGTTCTTC. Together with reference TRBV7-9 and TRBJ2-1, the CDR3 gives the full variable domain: DTGVSQNPRHKITKRGQNVTFRCDPISEHNRLYWYRQTLGQGPEFLTYFQNEAQLEKSRLLSDRFSAERPKGSFSTLEIQRTEQGDSAMYLCASSALAGPSYDEQFFGPGTRLTVL.

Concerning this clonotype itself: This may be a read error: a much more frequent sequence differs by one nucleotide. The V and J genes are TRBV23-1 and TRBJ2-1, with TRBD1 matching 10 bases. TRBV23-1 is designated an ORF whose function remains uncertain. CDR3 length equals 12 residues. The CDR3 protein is CTSSQPTGGKFF. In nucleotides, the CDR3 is TGCACCAGCAGTCAGCCGACAGGGGGCAAGTTCTTC.

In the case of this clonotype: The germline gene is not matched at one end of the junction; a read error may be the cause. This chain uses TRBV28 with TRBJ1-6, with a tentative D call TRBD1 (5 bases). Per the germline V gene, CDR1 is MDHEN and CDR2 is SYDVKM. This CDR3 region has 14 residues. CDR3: CASSFHRWNSRLHF. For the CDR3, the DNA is TGTGCCAGCAGCTTCCACAGGTGGAATTCACGCCTCCACTTT.

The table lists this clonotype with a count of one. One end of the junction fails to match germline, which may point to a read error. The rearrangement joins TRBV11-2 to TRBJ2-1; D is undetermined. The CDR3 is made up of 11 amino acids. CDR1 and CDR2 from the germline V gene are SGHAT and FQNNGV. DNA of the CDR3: TGTGCCAGTAGCTTAACATGGGGTCAGTTCTTC. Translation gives CASSLTWGQFF.

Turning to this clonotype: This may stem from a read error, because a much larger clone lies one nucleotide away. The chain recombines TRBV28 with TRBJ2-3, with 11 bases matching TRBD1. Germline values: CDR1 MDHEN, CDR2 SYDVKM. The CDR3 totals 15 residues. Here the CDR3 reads CANSRGQGATDTQYF. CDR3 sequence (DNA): TGTGCCAACAGTCGAGGACAGGGGGCCACAGATACGCAGTATTTT.

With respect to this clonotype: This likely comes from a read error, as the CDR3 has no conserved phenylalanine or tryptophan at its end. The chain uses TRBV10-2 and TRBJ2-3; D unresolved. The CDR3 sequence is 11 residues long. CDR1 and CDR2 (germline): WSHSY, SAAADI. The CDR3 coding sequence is TGCACCAGCAGTGTCGGGGATACGCAGTATTAT. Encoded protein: CTSSVGDTQYY.

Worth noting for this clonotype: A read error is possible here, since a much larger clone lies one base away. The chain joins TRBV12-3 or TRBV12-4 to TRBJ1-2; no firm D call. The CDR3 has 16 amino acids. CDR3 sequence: CASTSSGVRKNYCYTF. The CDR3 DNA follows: TGTGCCAGCACTTCCTCCGGGGTACGAAAAAACTATTGCTACACCTTC.

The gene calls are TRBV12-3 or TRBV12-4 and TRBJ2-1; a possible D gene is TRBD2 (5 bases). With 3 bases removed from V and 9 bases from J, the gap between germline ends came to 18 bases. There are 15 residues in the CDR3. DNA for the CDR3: TGTGCCAGCAGTTTTAGTCGCGGGCCAAGGGCTGAGCAGTTCTTC. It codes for CASSFSRGPRAEQFF.

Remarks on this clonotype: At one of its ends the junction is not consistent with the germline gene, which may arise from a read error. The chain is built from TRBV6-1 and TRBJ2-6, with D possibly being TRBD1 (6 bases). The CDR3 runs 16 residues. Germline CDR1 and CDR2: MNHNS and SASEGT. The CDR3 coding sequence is TGTTCCAGCAGTGCCGAGGACAGCTCTGGGACCAATGTCCTGACTTTC. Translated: CSSSAEDSSGTNVLTF.

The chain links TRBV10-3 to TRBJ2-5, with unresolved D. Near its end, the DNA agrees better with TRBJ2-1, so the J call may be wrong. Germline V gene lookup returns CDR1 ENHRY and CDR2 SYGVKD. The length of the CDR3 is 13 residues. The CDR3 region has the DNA TGTGCCATCAGTCTTGGACCAGAGGAGATCCAGTTCTTC. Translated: CAISLGPEEIQFF.

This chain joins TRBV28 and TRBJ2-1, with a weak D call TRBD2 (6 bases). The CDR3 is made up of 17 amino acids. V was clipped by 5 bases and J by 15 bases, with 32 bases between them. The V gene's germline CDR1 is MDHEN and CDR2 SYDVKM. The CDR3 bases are TGTGCCAGCAGTATGAGATTAGCGGAGGGCACCTACAATGAACGGTTCTTC. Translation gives CASSMRLAEGTYNERFF.

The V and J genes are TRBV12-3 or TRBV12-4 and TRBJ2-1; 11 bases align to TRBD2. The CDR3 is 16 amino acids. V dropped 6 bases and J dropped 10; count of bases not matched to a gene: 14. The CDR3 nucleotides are TGTGCCAGCAGCCCCAGGACTAGCGGGCAAACAGAGGAGCAGTTCTTC. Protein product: CASSPRTSGQTEEQFF.

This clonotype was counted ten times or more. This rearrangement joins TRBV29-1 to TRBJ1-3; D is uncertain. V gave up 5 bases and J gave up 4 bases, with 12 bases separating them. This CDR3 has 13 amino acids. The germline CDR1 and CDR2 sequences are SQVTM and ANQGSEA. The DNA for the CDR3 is TGCAGCGTTACACCCGGCTCCGGAAACACCATATATTTT. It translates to CSVTPGSGNTIYF.

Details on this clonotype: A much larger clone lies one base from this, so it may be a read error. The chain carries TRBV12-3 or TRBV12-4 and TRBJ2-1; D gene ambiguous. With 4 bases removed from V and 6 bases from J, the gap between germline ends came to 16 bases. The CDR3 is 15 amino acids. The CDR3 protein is CASSSSTGRPNEQFF. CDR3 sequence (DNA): TGTGCCAGCAGTTCAAGCACGGGTAGACCCAATGAGCAGTTCTTC.